This T cell receptor beta chain was observed in a study of cytomegalovirus exposure and HLA in healthy donors (TCRdb year 2017). Background on the whole study: An earlier analysis of some 600 of the donors reported over 250 Gb of sequence data and about 120 million unique TCR beta sequences obtained from about 180 million T cells. An early release that covered about 600 HLA-typed donors contained around 300 gigabases of sequencing data and 80 million or so unique TCR sequences. Among the roughly 400 genotyped donors, around 79% belonged to the genetic ancestry cluster associated with self-reported Caucasian donors. The study was designed to test whether signatures of past pathogen exposure could be identified by cataloging public T cell receptors. The study used immunosequencing to profile the T cell repertoires of approximately 630 subjects and linked those repertoires to cytomegalovirus serostatus. A separate validation cohort of about 110 different subjects was used in addition to the approximately 700-subject first cohort. The study combined high-throughput TCR immunosequencing, statistical association of individual TCRs with disease status, and machine learning to predict cytomegalovirus infection status. A later analysis re-examined previously published TCR beta repertoires from several hundred donors and added high-resolution HLA genotyping to investigate patterns of TCR occurrence. Rather than drawing on any new phenotypic data, the later analysis identified candidate immune exposures from TCR beta sequences and the way those sequences occurred across donors. In an earlier analysis of over 550 of the donors, high-throughput TCR beta sequencing was used to judge whether each TCR beta V gene segment behaved as functional or pseudogenic. Donor age, sex, ethnicity and CMV serostatus were collected together with the repertoire data. A later genetic analysis took genome-wide SNP genotypes for about three fifths of the roughly 700 donors and used that subset as a discovery cohort. All discovery cohort repertoires had been generated on a single sequencing platform. Both class I and class II loci were covered by HLA typing, at four-digit resolution. The number of donors typed differed by locus, with about 629-630 for A, B, C, DRB1 and DQB1, 522 for DQA1, under 610 for DPA1, and 450 to 480 for DPB1. Roughly five DR-DQ haplotypes were handled as single units for association and clustering because linkage in the cohort was strong. Among some 410 genotyped donors of the cohort, an average of approximately 200,000 unique TCR beta nucleotide sequences was sequenced per donor, of which about 19% were non-productive.

The cohort consisted of some 670 healthy bone marrow donors. Cohort members were all nominally healthy when sampled, although unrecorded immune exposures were likely present. The donor was CMV seropositive and belonged to the group of more than 250 seropositive cohort members. Each donor provided a peripheral blood sample, and peripheral blood mononuclear cells were used for TCR beta sequencing. Genomic DNA extraction from the blood cell samples was performed with the Qiagen DNeasy Blood Extraction Kit. Turning to this clone: What this receptor recognizes is not known. No much larger clone is present one base from it, and per-base qualities are unavailable.

The investigation overall reported the following: Most TCR sequences were seen in very few donors, while some public TCRs were found in many individuals. A cluster of highly shared sequence variants was judged likely to be a technical artifact of the sequencing pipeline. Correlated functional status among segregating V segments might be attributable to linkage disequilibrium, but an unknown experimental factor could not be ruled out. The earlier analysis of about 600 of the donors excluded roughly 17 rarely observed V segments, including chromosome 9 orphons, because counts were too low. This cohort had only TCR beta chains sequenced, and the lack of alpha or paired-chain data limited which features could be detected. According to the authors, the approach could potentially be generalized to other disease states and immunological phenotypes. A few of the identified cytomegalovirus-associated TCR beta chains were confirmed in vitro to be specific for cytomegalovirus antigens. A further reported finding was that TCR beta sequences accurately predicted the HLA-A and HLA-B alleles for most subjects in the first cohort. A later analysis found that HLA-associated TCR beta chains were more clonally expanded and had lower generation probabilities than equally common non-associated chains. CMV serostatus was the only immune exposure information available for the cohort. The study gave a list of 150 to 200 TCR beta chains associated with cytomegalovirus. A later genetic analysis associated a missense DCLRE1C variant with V-gene and J-gene trimming of TCR beta chains, and an independent cohort replicated the association. According to a later analysis, TCR association rates differed among HLA loci, with DRB1 alleles showing the most associated TCRs and HLA-C alleles showing the fewest. Broadly in line with IMGT annotations, most TCR beta V segments showed up in productive rearrangements about 87% or about 30% of the time in an earlier analysis of several hundred of the donors. Most CMV-associated TCR beta chains appeared to be HLA-restricted in a later analysis, and the HLA associations seemed to be driven largely by CMV exposure. Because HLA typing was unavailable for some donors at each locus, only the typed subset was used in association tests. Assigning TCR associations to individual alleles was difficult when HLA alleles, especially DR and DQ, strongly co-occurred. A later analysis associated 16,951 TCR beta sequences with specific HLA alleles at a false discovery rate of 0.05. According to a later analysis, parvovirus B19, influenza, CMV and Epstein-Barr virus appeared linked to several top co-occurrence clusters. In a later genetic analysis, fewer N-insertions in productive TCRs were reported among donors in an Asian-associated ancestry cluster than the roughly 710-donor mean. The presence/absence analyses assumed that sequencing depth was roughly uniform across donors, and that assumption may not be true. The classifier was reported to diagnose cytomegalovirus status with high specificity and sensitivity in both the original cohort and the validation cohort.

Library generation was performed with the immunoSEQ multiplex PCR assay. For the multiplex PCR, a mixture combining 60 forward primers for TCR Vbeta segments and 13 reverse primers for TCR Jbeta segments was used. The CDR3 region of rearranged TCR beta genes was amplified from genomic DNA by a multiplex PCR assay. The Illumina HiSeq System was used to sequence the amplified TCR beta libraries as 87-base-pair reads. Turning to the authors' computational methods: In a later analysis, tens of millions of unique TCR beta chains were counted across the approximately 670 repertoires, and around 11 million of these chains were shared by at least two donors. Raw reads were error-corrected and collapsed into unique sequences with a nearest-neighbor algorithm that merged closely related sequences to remove PCR and sequencing errors. CDR3 sequences were aligned to IMGT reference sequences to assign V, D and J gene segments. For a sequence to be retained, a match of at least six nucleotides was required to both a V gene segment and a J gene segment. Rearrangements were classified as productive when the CDR3 lacked stop codons and remained in frame with V and J, and all other rearrangements were classified as non-productive. Following IMGT convention, CDR3 was defined as the stretch from the second conserved V-encoded cysteine to the conserved J-encoded phenylalanine. The earlier analysis of roughly 590 of the donors excluded any sequence lacking an unambiguous match to a single V gene segment. In an earlier analysis of several hundred of the donors, V segments were called functional above 56.7% productive rearrangements and were called segregating when the between-donor standard deviation exceeded 5%. A statistical classification framework was developed to diagnose cytomegalovirus status using the catalog of TCR beta chain sequences. In a later analysis, V and J genes were assigned by comparing TCR nucleotide sequences against IMGT/GENE-DB human TR gene sequences. In a later analysis, CDR3 sequences and most-parsimonious VDJ recombination scenarios were assigned using the TCRdist pipeline. In a later analysis, each TCR beta chain was defined by its CDR3 amino acid sequence together with its V-gene family, and reads without a unique V-gene family were excluded. In a later analysis, fewer than 600 highly shared, low-generation-probability nucleotide sequences were removed to address suspected cross-contamination and a sequencing artifact. For each public chain, a later analysis derived a clonal expansion index from normalized ranks of inferred template counts within each repertoire. In a later analysis, generation probabilities were computed using a VDJ recombination model fitted to out-of-frame rearrangements, and the results were checked against IGoR. A later analysis scored TCR-TCR, TCR-HLA and TCR-CMV co-occurrence with hypergeometric tests, applying a repertoire-size bias correction to TCR pairs. False discovery rates were estimated in a later analysis by permuting HLA or CMV assignments 20 times. In a later analysis, co-occurring TCRs were grouped using DBSCAN, with TCRdist sequence similarity added in when clustering inside HLA-allele-positive subsets. Co-occurrence clustering excluded repertoires with fewer than 30,000 or more than 120,000 public chains, plus five with anomalous nucleotide sharing. The source is immuneACCESS, and TCRdb retained only in-frame sequences with V and J called. Part of the clones is not carried over; for the studies checked, unresolved V genes explain less than half of this, and the remainder is unexplained. D and trimming come from the DNA, and the V and J calls and clone size come from that table. The sample table contains over 150,000 clones; only one count was recorded for approximately 80% of them. Of the sample, roughly 13% falls within the top ten clones.

The sample consisted of PBMCs. The source is a man aged 25-45 years in good health and CMV-seropositive.

The DNA reads TGTGCCAGCAGCTCTCGCGGGCCCCAAGAGACCCAGTACTTC. It translates to CASSSRGPQETQYF. Rearrangement joined TRBV13 to TRBJ2-5; 5 matching bases give a weak D call of TRBD2. The germline V gene (reference sequence) supplies CDR1 PRHDT and CDR2 FYEKMQ. The CDR3 holds 14 amino acids from the cysteine to the phenylalanine. The DNA shown is the 42-base CDR3, in frame from base 1. V loses 4 bases, J loses 1 base, and the germline ends lie 10 bases apart.